Detailed here is one TCR beta chain. The data were taken from a study of CD8+CD57+ T cells in acquired aplastic anemia. The study profiled TCR beta VDJ and CDR3 using genomic DNA as template. MiXCR, run by TCRdb on the reads, gives a single entry per CDR3 protein. In the table there are about 180,000 distinct CDR3 sequences, under 50% of which are singletons. V was pared by 3 bases and J by 0 bases, with 8 bases between. The CDR3 sequence is 14 residues long. Germline CDR1 reads DFQATT; CDR2 reads SNEGSKA (reference sequence). The authors sequenced patients whose flow cytometry had shown CD8+CD57+ cell expansion.

The rearrangement uses TRBV20-1 and TRBJ2-2; D not certain. Material: sorted CD4+, CD8+, or CD8+CD57+ T cells (not recorded which) from PBMCs. The TCR originated in a human donor with aplastic anemia. CDR3 sequence reads: CSARAGTNTGELFF. The DNA of the CDR3 is TGCAGTGCTAGGGCTGGGACGAACACCGGGGAGCTGTTTTTT.